This T cell receptor beta chain derives from a study of blood T cells in healthy people across ages. Across the whole study: Per two T cells, template switching captured roughly one barcoded beta molecule.

Each sample had at least 7 million PBMCs isolated. Trimming shortened V by 6 bases and J by 0 bases, and 10 bases separated the two germline ends. Germline assignment: CDR1 MNHEY and CDR2 SVGAGI. This CDR3 has 14 residues. This clonotype has just a few counts. Its target is not known. It was with a sample-barcoded 5' primer and a J-beta primer mix that a second PCR of about 7 to 12 cycles was run. TCRdb processed the 5' RACE reads anew with MiXCR; each CDR3 protein has one entry. The sample gives some 1.8 million distinct CDR3 sequences, around 40% of which show up once; about 21% is in the top ten. Findings and limits, study-wide: Getting older went along with TCR beta diversity per million T cells dropping roughly linearly. Relative to aged donors, long-lived donors carried more naive CD4+ cells and displayed higher diversity.

V is TRBV6-5 and J is TRBJ2-3; D remains unclear. The clonotype comes from a human donor in good health. Sequencing was done on a sample of blood. CDR3 in DNA: TGTGCCAGCAGATATAGTACTAGCACAGATACGCAGTATTTT. Amino acid sequence: CASRYSTSTDTQYF.